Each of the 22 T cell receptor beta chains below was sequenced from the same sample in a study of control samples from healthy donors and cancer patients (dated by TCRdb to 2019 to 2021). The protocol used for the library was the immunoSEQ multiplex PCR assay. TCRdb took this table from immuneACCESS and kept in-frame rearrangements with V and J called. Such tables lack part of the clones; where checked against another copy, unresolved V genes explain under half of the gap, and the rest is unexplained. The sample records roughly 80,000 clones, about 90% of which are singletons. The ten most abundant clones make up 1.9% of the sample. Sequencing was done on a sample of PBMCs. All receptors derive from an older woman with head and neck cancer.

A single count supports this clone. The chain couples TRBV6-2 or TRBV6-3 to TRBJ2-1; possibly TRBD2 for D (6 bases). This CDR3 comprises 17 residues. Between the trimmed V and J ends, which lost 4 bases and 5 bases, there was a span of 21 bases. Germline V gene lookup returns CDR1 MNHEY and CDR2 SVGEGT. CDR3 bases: TGTGCCAGCAGTTTCCGGGGGACGGGAGTAGGGAACAATGAGCAGTTCTTC. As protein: CASSFRGTGVGNNEQFF.

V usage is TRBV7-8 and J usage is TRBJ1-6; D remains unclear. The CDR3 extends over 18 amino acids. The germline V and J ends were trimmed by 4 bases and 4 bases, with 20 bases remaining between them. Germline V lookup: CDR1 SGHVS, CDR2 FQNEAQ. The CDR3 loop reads CASSSSSRLSGYNSPLHF. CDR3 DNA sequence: TGTGCCAGCAGCTCCTCAAGTAGGTTGTCGGGGTATAATTCACCCCTCCACTTT.

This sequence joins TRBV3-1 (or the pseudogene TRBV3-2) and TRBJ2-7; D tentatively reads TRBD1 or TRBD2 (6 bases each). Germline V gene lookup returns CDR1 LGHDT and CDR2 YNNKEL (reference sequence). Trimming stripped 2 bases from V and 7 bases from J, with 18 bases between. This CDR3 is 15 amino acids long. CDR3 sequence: CASSQLGRQGGEQYF. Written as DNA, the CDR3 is TGTGCCAGCAGCCAACTGGGACGGCAAGGGGGGGAGCAGTACTTC.

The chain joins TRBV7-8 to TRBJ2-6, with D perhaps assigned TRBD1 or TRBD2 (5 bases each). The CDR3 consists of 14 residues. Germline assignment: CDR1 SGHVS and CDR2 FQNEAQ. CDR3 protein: CAFGADSGANVLTF. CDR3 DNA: TGTGCGTTCGGGGCTGACTCTGGGGCCAACGTCCTGACTTTC. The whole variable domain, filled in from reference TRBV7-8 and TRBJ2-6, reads GAGVSQSPRYKVAKRGQDVALRCDPISGHVSLFWYQQALGQGPEFLTYFQNEAQLDKSGLPSDRFFAERPEGSVSTLKIQRTQQEDSAVYLCAFGADSGANVLTFGAGSRLTVL.

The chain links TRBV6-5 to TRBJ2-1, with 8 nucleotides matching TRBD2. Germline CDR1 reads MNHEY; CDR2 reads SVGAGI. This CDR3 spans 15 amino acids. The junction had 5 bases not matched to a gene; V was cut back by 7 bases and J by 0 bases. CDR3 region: CASTSGGSSYNEQFF. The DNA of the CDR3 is TGTGCCAGCACCTCGGGGGGGAGCTCCTACAATGAGCAGTTCTTC.

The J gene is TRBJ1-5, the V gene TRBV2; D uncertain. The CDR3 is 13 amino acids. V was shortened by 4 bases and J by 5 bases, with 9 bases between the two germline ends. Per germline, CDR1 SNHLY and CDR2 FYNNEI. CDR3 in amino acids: CASSGRLYQPQHF. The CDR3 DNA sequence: TGTGCCAGCAGTGGACGGCTTTATCAGCCCCAGCATTTT.

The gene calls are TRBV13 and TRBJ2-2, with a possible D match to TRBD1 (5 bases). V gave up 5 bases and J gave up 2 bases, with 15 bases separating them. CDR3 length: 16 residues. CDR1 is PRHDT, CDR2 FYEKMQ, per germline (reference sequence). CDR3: CASSPDEGHNTGELFF. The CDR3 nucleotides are TGTGCCAGCAGCCCCGACGAAGGACACAACACCGGGGAGCTGTTTTTT.

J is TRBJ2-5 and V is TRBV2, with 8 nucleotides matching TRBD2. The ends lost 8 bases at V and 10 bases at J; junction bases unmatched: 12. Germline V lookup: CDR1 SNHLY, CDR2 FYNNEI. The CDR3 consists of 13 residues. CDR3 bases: TGTGCCAGCGCCTCGGGAGGGGGTATCGACCAGTACTTC. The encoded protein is CASASGGGIDQYF.

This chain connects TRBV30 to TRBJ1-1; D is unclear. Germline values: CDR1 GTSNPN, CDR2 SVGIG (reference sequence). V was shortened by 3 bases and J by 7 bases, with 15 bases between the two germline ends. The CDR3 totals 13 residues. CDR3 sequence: CAWSPGGFGEAFF. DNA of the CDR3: TGTGCCTGGAGCCCGGGTGGGTTTGGTGAAGCTTTCTTT.

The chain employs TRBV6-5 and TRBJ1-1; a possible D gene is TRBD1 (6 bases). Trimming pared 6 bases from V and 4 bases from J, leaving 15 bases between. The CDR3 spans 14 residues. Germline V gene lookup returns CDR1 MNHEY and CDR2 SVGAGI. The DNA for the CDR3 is TGTGCCAGCAGCGCAAACAGGGTCGGCACTGAAGCTTTCTTT. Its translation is CASSANRVGTEAFF.

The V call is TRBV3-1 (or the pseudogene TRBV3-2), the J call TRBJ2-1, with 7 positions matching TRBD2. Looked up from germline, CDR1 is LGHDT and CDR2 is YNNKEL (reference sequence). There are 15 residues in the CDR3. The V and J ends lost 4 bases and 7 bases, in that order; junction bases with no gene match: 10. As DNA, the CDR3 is TGTGCCAGCAGCCCCCGGGCGGGAGTAGTGAATGAGCAGTTCTTC. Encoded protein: CASSPRAGVVNEQFF.

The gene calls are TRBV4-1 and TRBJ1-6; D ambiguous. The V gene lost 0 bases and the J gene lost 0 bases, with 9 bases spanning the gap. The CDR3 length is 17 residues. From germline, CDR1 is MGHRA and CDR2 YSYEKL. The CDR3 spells CASSQDWYSSYNSPLHF. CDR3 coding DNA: TGCGCCAGCAGCCAAGATTGGTACAGCTCCTATAATTCACCCCTCCACTTT.

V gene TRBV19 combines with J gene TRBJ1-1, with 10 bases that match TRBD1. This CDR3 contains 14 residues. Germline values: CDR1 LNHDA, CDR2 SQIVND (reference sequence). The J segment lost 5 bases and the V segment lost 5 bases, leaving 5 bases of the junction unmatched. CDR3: CASSFGTGETEAFF. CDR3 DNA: TGTGCCAGTAGTTTCGGGACAGGGGAAACTGAAGCTTTCTTT.

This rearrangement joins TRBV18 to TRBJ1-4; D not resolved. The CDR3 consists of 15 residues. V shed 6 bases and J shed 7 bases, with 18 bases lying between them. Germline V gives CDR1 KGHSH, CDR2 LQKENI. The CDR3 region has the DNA TGTGCCAGCTCCCCGATACAAGGGCGAACTGAAAAACTGTTTTTT. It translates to CASSPIQGRTEKLFF.

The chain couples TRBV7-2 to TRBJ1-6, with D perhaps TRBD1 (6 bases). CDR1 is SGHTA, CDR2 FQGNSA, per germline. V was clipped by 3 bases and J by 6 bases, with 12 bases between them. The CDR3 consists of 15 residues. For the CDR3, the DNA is TGTGCCAGCAGCTTTCTGGGACACTTTAATTCACCCCTCCACTTT. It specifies CASSFLGHFNSPLHF.

The CDR3 protein is CASSQAGTEAKRYTF. CDR3 DNA: TGTGCCAGCAGCCAAGCCGGGACAGAGGCTAAACGCTACACCTTC. J is TRBJ1-2 and V is TRBV4-2, with 7 bases lining up with TRBD1. Germline CDR1 reads LGHNA; CDR2 reads YNFKEQ. CDR3 length: 15 amino acids. V gave up 1 base and J gave up 9 bases; unmatched junction bases: 11.

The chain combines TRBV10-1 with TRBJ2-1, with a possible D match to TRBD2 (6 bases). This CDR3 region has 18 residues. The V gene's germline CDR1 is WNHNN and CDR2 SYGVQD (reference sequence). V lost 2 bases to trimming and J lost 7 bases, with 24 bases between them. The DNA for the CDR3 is TGCGCCAGCAGTGAGACCATGTCTAGATCGGGAGTTCGTAATGAGCAGTTCTTC. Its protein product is CASSETMSRSGVRNEQFF.

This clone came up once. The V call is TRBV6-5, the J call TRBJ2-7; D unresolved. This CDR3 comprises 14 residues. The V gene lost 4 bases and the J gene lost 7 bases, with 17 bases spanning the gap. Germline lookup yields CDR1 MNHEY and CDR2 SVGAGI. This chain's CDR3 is CASSSRDVQREQYF. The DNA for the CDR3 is TGTGCCAGCAGTTCCCGAGATGTCCAAAGAGAGCAGTACTTC.

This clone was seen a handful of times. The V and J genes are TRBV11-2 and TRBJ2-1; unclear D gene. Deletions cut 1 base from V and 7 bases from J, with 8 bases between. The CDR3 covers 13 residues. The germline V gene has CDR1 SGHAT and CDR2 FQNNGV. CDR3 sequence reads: CASSLARTNEQFF. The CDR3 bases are TGTGCCAGCAGCTTAGCCAGGACGAATGAGCAGTTCTTC.

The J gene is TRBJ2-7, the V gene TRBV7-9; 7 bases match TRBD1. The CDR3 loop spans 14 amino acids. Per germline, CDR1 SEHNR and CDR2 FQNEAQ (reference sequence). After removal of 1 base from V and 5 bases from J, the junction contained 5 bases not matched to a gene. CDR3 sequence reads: CASSLGQGSHEQYF. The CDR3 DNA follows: TGTGCCAGCAGCTTAGGACAGGGTTCCCACGAGCAGTACTTC.

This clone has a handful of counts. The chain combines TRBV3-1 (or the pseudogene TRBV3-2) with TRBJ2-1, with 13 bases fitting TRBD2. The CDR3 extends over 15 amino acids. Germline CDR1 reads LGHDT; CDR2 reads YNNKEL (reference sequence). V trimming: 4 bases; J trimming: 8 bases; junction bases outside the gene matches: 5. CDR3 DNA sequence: TGTGCCAGCAGCCCACTAGCGGGAGGGAATGATGAGCAGTTCTTC. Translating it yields CASSPLAGGNDEQFF.

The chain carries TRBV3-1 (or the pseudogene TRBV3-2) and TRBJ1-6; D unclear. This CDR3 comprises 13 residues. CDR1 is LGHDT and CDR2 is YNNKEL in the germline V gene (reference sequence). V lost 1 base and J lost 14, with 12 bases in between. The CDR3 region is CASSQGAAQSLHF. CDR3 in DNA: TGTGCCAGCAGCCAAGGGGCGGCTCAATCCCTCCACTTT.